The 6 T cell receptor beta chains in this list originate from one sample, sequenced in a study of shared clonotypes between healthy human individuals. TCRdb's copy holds only in-frame clones and misses some; the assay was immunoSEQ multiplex PCR. This table has 1.5 million to 2.5 million clones, approximately 94% appearing once. In the naive CD8 group, cells lacked CD45RO and were positively selected for CCR7, so terminally differentiated effector memory CD45RA+ cells were left out. The specimen was naive CD8+ T cells sorted from blood. All receptors derive from a man in his late teens or twenties in good health.

The gene calls are TRBV4-1 and TRBJ2-5; D possibly corresponds to TRBD1 (5 bases). Germline V gives CDR1 MGHRA, CDR2 YSYEKL. V was trimmed by 1 base and J by 4 bases, leaving 13 bases between them. This CDR3 comprises 15 residues. The CDR3 region has the DNA TGCGCCAGCAGCCAAGGAGGCCAAGGGGTAGAGACCCAGTACTTC. Translated: CASSQGGQGVETQYF.

This clone was seen a single time. This chain connects TRBV28 to TRBJ1-3; D is ambiguous. The CDR3 is 13 residues long. Per germline, CDR1 MDHEN and CDR2 SYDVKM. The V end lost 2 bases, the J end lost 6 bases, and 8 bases lay between the germline ends. CDR3 DNA: TGTGCCAGCAGTTTAGGCAGGCAAAACACCATATATTTT. The encoded protein is CASSLGRQNTIYF.

The V gene is TRBV28, the J gene TRBJ2-7, with TRBD1 matching 10 bases. Trimming took 6 bases from V and 2 from J; bases not matched to a gene: 4. The CDR3 has 14 residues. CDR1 and CDR2 from the germline V gene are MDHEN and SYDVKM. The CDR3 region has the DNA TGTGCCAGCAGCCGGGACAGGGGAACCTACGAGCAGTACTTC. It yields the protein CASSRDRGTYEQYF.

The J gene is TRBJ2-7, the V gene TRBV7-2, with D uncertain. The CDR3 sequence is 17 residues long. In germline, CDR1 is SGHTA, CDR2 FQGNSA. Trimming cost V 5 bases and J 1 base, with 21 bases left between them. Here the CDR3 DNA reads TGTGCCAGCAGCCCCTTAGGGCTCGCCAATACTTCCTACGAGCAGTACTTC. Amino acid sequence: CASSPLGLANTSYEQYF.

This rearrangement joins TRBV29-1 to TRBJ2-7, with 9 bases identical to TRBD2. This CDR3 comprises 16 residues. V was pared by 4 bases and J by 2 bases, with 12 bases of the junction left unmatched. CDR1 is SQVTM, CDR2 ANQGSEA, per germline. The CDR3 loop is CSVVSASGVPTYEQYF. The CDR3 DNA sequence: TGCAGCGTTGTCTCGGCTAGCGGGGTGCCTACCTACGAGCAGTACTTC.

Comments on this clone: The identical CDR3 is also encoded by other nucleotide sequences in the sample. In DNA, the CDR3 is TGTGCCAGCAGTTACTCTGGGGGCTCCTACGAGCAGTACTTC. Amino acid sequence: CASSYSGGSYEQYF. This chain connects TRBV27 to TRBJ2-7, with D perhaps given as TRBD1 or TRBD2 (5 bases each). Trimming shortened V by 4 bases and J by 0 bases, and 10 bases separated the two germline ends. The CDR3 is 14 residues long. Germline loops: CDR1 MNHEY, CDR2 SMNVEV (reference sequence).